These 21 T cell receptor beta chains share one sample of origin, sequenced in a study of T cell repertoires in cytomegalovirus infection. TCRdb ran MiXCR on the reads and lists one entry per CDR3 protein. The data contain about 740,000 distinct CDR3 sequences, 35% to 45% of them singletons. The sample comprised PBMCs. Receptor source: a human donor in good health (CMV status not recorded). Some clones in this sample may be carry-over from other donors' samples.

The chain combines TRBV12-3 or TRBV12-4 with TRBJ2-7, with D possibly matching TRBD1 (6 bases). CDR3 length equals 14 residues. V was shortened by 7 bases and J by 3 bases, with 16 bases between the two germline ends. The CDR3 reads CASTQGGQYYEQYF. The CDR3 nucleotides are TGTGCCAGCACCCAAGGAGGACAGTACTACGAGCAGTACTTC.

The chain joins TRBV12-3 or TRBV12-4 to TRBJ1-2; maybe TRBD1 (6 bases). The CDR3 runs 13 residues. The germline V and J ends were trimmed by 3 bases and 4 bases, with 9 bases remaining between them. This chain's CDR3 is CASSLGGRYGYTF. CDR3 nucleotide sequence: TGTGCCAGCAGTTTGGGGGGCCGCTATGGCTACACCTTC.

The gene calls are TRBV19 and TRBJ1-1; D call uncertain. V lost 3 bases and J lost 7, with 21 bases in between. The CDR3 is made up of 16 amino acids. Germline CDR1 LNHDA, CDR2 SQIVND (reference sequence). The CDR3 DNA is TGTGCCAGTAGTATCTTCGAGGTGCGGGGAGGTGGTGAAGCTTTCTTT. It encodes CASSIFEVRGGGEAFF. Variable domain in full (rest from reference TRBV19 and TRBJ1-1): DGGITQSPKYLFRKEGQNVTLSCEQNLNHDAMYWYRQDPGQGLRLIYYSQIVNDFQKGDIAEGYSVSREKKESFPLTVTSAQKNPTAFYLCASSIFEVRGGGEAFFGQGTRLTVV.

CDR3 in amino acids: CASSLGVGSWQPQHF. CDR3 sequence (DNA): TGTGCCAGCAGCTTGGGAGTAGGCAGCTGGCAGCCCCAGCATTTT. The genes are TRBV5-6 and TRBJ1-5; D gene ambiguous. CDR1 is SGHDT and CDR2 is YYEEEE in the germline V gene. The CDR3 is 15 residues long. V dropped 0 bases and J dropped 7 bases, with 14 bases sitting between them.

The V and J genes are TRBV27 and TRBJ2-3; 8 bases are a match to TRBD2. The V and J ends lost 6 bases and 4 bases, in that order; junction bases with no gene match: 6. The CDR3 consists of 14 residues. Germline CDR1 is MNHEY and CDR2 is SMNVEV (reference sequence). The CDR3 protein is CASRLAGLSDTQYF. CDR3 coding DNA: TGTGCCAGCAGGTTAGCGGGATTATCAGATACGCAGTATTTT.

The rearrangement joins TRBV28 to TRBJ1-6; D is possibly TRBD1 (6 bases). The V end was cut by 2 bases, the J end by 7 bases, with 12 bases between. CDR3 length equals 15 residues. Germline-derived CDR1 and CDR2 are MDHEN and SYDVKM. The CDR3 region is CASSLKKQGNSPLHF. DNA for the CDR3: TGTGCCAGCAGTTTAAAGAAACAGGGAAATTCACCCCTCCACTTT.

J is TRBJ2-3 and V is TRBV5-6, with D maybe TRBD1 (5 bases). The germline V and J ends were trimmed by 2 bases and 6 bases, with 16 bases remaining between them. This CDR3 comprises 15 residues. Germline lookup yields CDR1 SGHDT and CDR2 YYEEEE. The CDR3 region is CASSFPGPLTDTQYF. Written as DNA, the CDR3 is TGTGCCAGCAGCTTTCCAGGGCCCCTCACGGATACGCAGTATTTT.

This clonotype showed up just a few times. The chain uses TRBV15 and TRBJ2-5; D perhaps matches TRBD1 (6 bases). The V gene lost 1 base and the J gene lost 5 bases, with 14 bases spanning the gap. This CDR3 has 15 residues. The germline V gene has CDR1 LNHNV and CDR2 YYDKDF (reference sequence). The CDR3 is CATSRVPGRGETQYF. The CDR3 region has the DNA TGTGCCACCAGCAGAGTTCCGGGCAGGGGCGAGACCCAGTACTTC.

V usage is TRBV19 and J usage is TRBJ2-3, with D possibly being TRBD1 (5 bases). V lost 7 bases to trimming and J lost 9 bases, with 17 bases between them. The CDR3 consists of 13 residues. Germline V gene sequence: CDR1 LNHDA, CDR2 SQIVND (reference sequence). This chain's CDR3 is CASTQERGSTQYF. CDR3 DNA sequence: TGTGCCAGTACCCAGGAAAGGGGATCCACGCAGTATTTT.

This rearrangement joins TRBV5-4 to TRBJ1-3; D gene ambiguous. CDR3 length: 18 amino acids. V lost 7 bases, J lost 4 bases, and 27 bases lay in between. Per germline, CDR1 SGHNT and CDR2 YYREEE (reference sequence). The CDR3: CASPHLDFSQWGGNTIYF. The CDR3 DNA reads TGTGCCAGCCCTCACCTGGACTTCTCTCAGTGGGGAGGAAACACCATATATTTT.

V gene TRBV15 combines with J gene TRBJ1-5; D is unclear. The CDR3 is 13 residues long. The ends were cut back, 7 bases at V and 10 bases at J, with 17 bases in the middle. Germline values: CDR1 LNHNV, CDR2 YYDKDF (reference sequence). The CDR3 nucleotides are TGTGCCACCATCGCAGTCCTTGATCCCCCCCAGCATTTT. As protein: CATIAVLDPPQHF.

This clonotype was counted between two and nine times. This chain uses TRBV11-2 with TRBJ2-1; possibly TRBD2 for D (6 bases). The V end lost 0 bases, the J end lost 10 bases, and 19 bases lay between the germline ends. Germline V gene data show CDR1 as SGHAT and CDR2 as FQNNGV. The CDR3 length is 16 residues. The CDR3 here is CASSLDRFGGLGEQFF. In DNA, the CDR3 is TGTGCCAGCAGCTTAGATCGATTTGGAGGGCTCGGAGAGCAGTTCTTC.

The sample holds a few counts of this clonotype. The chain recombines TRBV19 with TRBJ2-7, with 9 nucleotides matching TRBD1. The junction had 7 bases not matched to a gene; V was cut back by 4 bases and J by 6 bases. The CDR3 runs 14 residues. Germline loops: CDR1 LNHDA, CDR2 SQIVND (reference sequence). CDR3 sequence: CASSNRDRDREQYF. The CDR3 coding sequence is TGTGCCAGTAGTAACCGGGACAGGGACCGCGAGCAGTACTTC.

The table lists this clonotype with many counts. V gene TRBV7-8 combines with J gene TRBJ2-7; TRBD1 agrees at 9 bases. The V gene end was trimmed by 5 bases and the J gene end by 2 bases; junction bases not matched to a gene: 7. From germline, CDR1 is SGHVS and CDR2 FQNEAQ. CDR3 length equals 15 residues. This CDR3 is CASSKRDRVAYEQYF. For the CDR3, the DNA is TGTGCCAGCAGCAAACGGGACAGGGTAGCCTACGAGCAGTACTTC.

V usage is TRBV19 and J usage is TRBJ2-5; 10 positions match TRBD2. The ends lost 4 bases at V and 5 bases at J; junction bases unmatched: 10. The CDR3 is made up of 16 amino acids. Germline V gene sequence: CDR1 LNHDA, CDR2 SQIVND (reference sequence). CDR3 residues: CASSRTSGEAVETQYF. The CDR3 region has the DNA TGTGCCAGTAGTAGAACTAGCGGGGAGGCGGTTGAGACCCAGTACTTC. The variable domain in full, with the rest retrieved from reference TRBV19 and TRBJ2-5, is DGGITQSPKYLFRKEGQNVTLSCEQNLNHDAMYWYRQDPGQGLRLIYYSQIVNDFQKGDIAEGYSVSREKKESFPLTVTSAQKNPTAFYLCASSRTSGEAVETQYFGPGTRLLVL.

The V gene is TRBV6-5, the J gene TRBJ2-1; TRBD1 matches at 8 bases. Per germline, CDR1 MNHEY and CDR2 SVGAGI. The CDR3 is 15 residues long. Trimming removed 2 bases from V and 6 bases from J; junction bases left unmatched: 6. CDR3 sequence reads: CASSYLRGLINEQFF. In DNA form, the CDR3 reads TGTGCCAGCAGTTACCTCAGGGGGCTAATCAATGAGCAGTTCTTC.

CDR3 DNA sequence: TGTGCCAGTACCCCAGGGGGCCCAGGGAGCAATCAGCCCCAGCATTTT. Protein product: CASTPGGPGSNQPQHF. This chain uses TRBV19 with TRBJ1-5; TRBD1 aligns across 8 bases. Germline-derived CDR1 and CDR2 are LNHDA and SQIVND (reference sequence). Trimming cost V 7 bases and J 1 base; bases outside gene matches: 9. This CDR3 is built from 16 residues.

This clonotype was counted between two and nine times. V usage is TRBV7-2 and J usage is TRBJ1-3; D is unresolved. CDR1 and CDR2 (germline): SGHTA, FQGNSA. Trimming cost V 1 base and J 1 base, with 14 bases left between them. The CDR3 spans 17 residues. CDR3 sequence reads: CASSLGLGLNSGNTIYF. CDR3 sequence (DNA): TGTGCCAGCAGCTTAGGGTTGGGGTTAAATTCTGGAAACACCATATATTTT.

In this sample, this clonotype turned up many times. The rearrangement links TRBV7-3 to TRBJ2-3; 7 positions agree with TRBD2. V dropped 6 bases and J dropped 2; count of bases not matched to a gene: 5. Per the germline V gene, CDR1 is SGHTA and CDR2 is FQGTGA. The CDR3 is 14 residues long. This CDR3 is CASRTGTNTDTQYF. CDR3 nucleotide sequence: TGTGCCAGCAGGACCGGGACTAACACAGATACGCAGTATTTT. The full variable domain, in which reference TRBV7-3 and TRBJ2-3 provide the parts outside the CDR3, is GAGVSQTPSNKVTEKGKYVELRCDPISGHTALYWYRQSLGQGPEFLIYFQGTGAADDSGLPNDRFFAVRPEGSVSTLKIQRTERGDSAVYLCASRTGTNTDTQYFGPGTRLTVL.

In this sample, this clonotype turned up many times. This chain joins TRBV12-3 or TRBV12-4 and TRBJ1-5; 8 nucleotides line up with TRBD1. This CDR3 spans 16 amino acids. V lost 8 bases to trimming and J lost 3 bases; unmatched junction nucleotides: 12. This chain's CDR3 is CASVRGQGALNQPQHF. In nucleotides, the CDR3 is TGTGCCAGCGTTCGGGGTCAGGGGGCGCTCAATCAGCCCCAGCATTTT.

In its sample, this clonotype was seen a few times. The rearrangement uses TRBV25-1 and TRBJ2-3; D call uncertain. From germline, CDR1 is MGHDK and CDR2 SYGVNS. With 2 bases removed from V and 2 bases from J, the gap between germline ends came to 2 bases. The CDR3 runs to 12 residues. CDR3 bases: TGTGCCAGCAGTGAAAACACAGATACGCAGTATTTT. This sequence encodes CASSENTDTQYF.